Following are 30 T cell receptor beta chains from one sample sequenced in a study of beta chain features in type 1 diabetes. Expressed TCRB transcripts were sequenced, since all the RNA that had been isolated was reverse transcribed. TCRdb's table, derived via immunoSEQ multiplex PCR, lists solely in-frame clones and lacks some. The sample records under 300,000 clones, about 30% being singletons. Sequenced: central memory CD4+ T cells from blood. The receptors shown here come from a man aged 25 to 45 in good health.

The DNA of the CDR3 is TGTGCCAGCAGCTTAGAGTATAGCTCCAAAAACATTCAGTACTTC. This encodes CASSLEYSSKNIQYF. The rearrangement joins TRBV7-2 to TRBJ2-4; D call uncertain. V dropped 1 base and J dropped 2 bases, with 9 bases sitting between them. CDR3 length: 15 amino acids. Germline V gene data show CDR1 as SGHTA and CDR2 as FQGNSA.

V gene TRBV7-8 combines with J gene TRBJ2-2, with TRBD2 matching over 7 bases. Germline assignment: CDR1 SGHVS and CDR2 FQNEAQ. The CDR3 covers 16 residues. With V trimmed by 5 bases and J by 1 base, 7 bases remained unmatched. Here the CDR3 reads CASSTPREGNTGELFF. Here the CDR3 DNA reads TGTGCCAGCAGCACACCGAGGGAGGGGAACACCGGGGAGCTGTTTTTT.

Ten or more counts support this clone. The chain employs TRBV14 and TRBJ1-1; D not resolved. Trimming shortened V by 0 bases and J by 4 bases, and 9 bases separated the two germline ends. Looked up from germline, CDR1 is SGHDN and CDR2 is FVKESK. The CDR3 loop spans 14 amino acids. The CDR3 sequence: CASSQDGWSTEAFF. Written as DNA, the CDR3 is TGTGCCAGCAGCCAAGACGGGTGGAGCACTGAAGCTTTCTTT.

This clone came up many times. CDR3 protein: CASSAVRAGGPDTQYF. CDR3 sequence (DNA): TGTGCCAGCAGCGCCGTGCGAGCGGGAGGGCCAGATACGCAGTATTTT. V usage is TRBV7-2 and J usage is TRBJ2-3; 10 nucleotides agree with TRBD2. The CDR3 is 16 amino acids. Germline values: CDR1 SGHTA, CDR2 FQGNSA. After removal of 5 bases from V and 4 bases from J, the junction contained 9 bases not matched to a gene.

The chain is built from TRBV29-1 and TRBJ2-5; D is perhaps TRBD2 (5 bases). The CDR3 spans 15 residues. Germline CDR1 SQVTM, CDR2 ANQGSEA. V gave up 0 bases and J gave up 3 bases, with 14 bases separating them. CDR3 region: CSVEDTRATEETQYF. The CDR3 bases are TGCAGCGTTGAAGATACGCGGGCCACGGAAGAGACCCAGTACTTC.

Note on this clone: Within the sample, other DNA sequences also encode this same CDR3. This chain uses TRBV5-4 with TRBJ2-5; TRBD2 aligns across 7 bases. The germline gives CDR1 SGHNT, CDR2 YYREEE (reference sequence). With 0 bases clipped from V and 3 bases from J, the junction kept 8 bases outside the gene matches. The CDR3 loop spans 16 amino acids. CDR3 DNA: TGTGCCAGCAGCTTGGGAAGGGGAGGGCGGGAAGAGACCCAGTACTTC. Translated, it gives CASSLGRGGREETQYF.

The chain couples TRBV7-7 to TRBJ2-2; D is unclear. V was shortened by 1 base and J by 6 bases, with 9 bases between the two germline ends. This CDR3 has 14 residues. CDR1 and CDR2 from the germline V gene are SSHAT and FNYEAQ (reference sequence). The CDR3 DNA reads as TGTGCCAGCAGCTTAGGAGTGGGGTCCGGGGAGCTGTTTTTT. It yields the protein CASSLGVGSGELFF.

This clone was seen a handful of times. The chain employs TRBV7-2 and TRBJ2-5, with 9 bases aligning to TRBD1. Trimming at V came to 5 bases and at J to 3 bases, leaving 10 bases not matched to a gene. This CDR3 is built from 16 residues. Germline loops: CDR1 SGHTA, CDR2 FQGNSA. This CDR3 is CASSRLPGQGKETQYF. The CDR3 DNA is TGTGCCAGCAGCCGATTACCGGGACAGGGAAAAGAGACCCAGTACTTC. The full variable domain, completed using reference TRBV7-2 and TRBJ2-5, is GAGVSQSPSNKVTEKGKDVELRCDPISGHTALYWYRQSLGQGLEFLIYFQGNSAPDKSGLPSDRFSAERTGGSVSTLTIQRTQQEDSAVYLCASSRLPGQGKETQYFGPGTRLLVL.

Comment on this clone: Different DNA sequences within this sample yield the same CDR3. The chain joins TRBV4-1 to TRBJ2-5; tentatively, D is TRBD1 (6 bases). V dropped 0 bases and J dropped 4 bases, with 12 bases sitting between them. The CDR3 length is 15 residues. CDR1 MGHRA and CDR2 YSYEKL come from the germline V gene. For the CDR3, the DNA is TGCGCCAGCAGCCAAGACTCAGGGGTCGGAGAGACCCAGTACTTC. Protein: CASSQDSGVGETQYF.

This clone was recorded only once. V gene TRBV6-5 combines with J gene TRBJ2-7; 9 bases are a match to TRBD1. The CDR3 consists of 14 residues. The J segment lost 2 bases and the V segment lost 4 bases, leaving 3 bases of the junction unmatched. Germline V CDR1 and CDR2: MNHEY, SVGAGI. The CDR3 bases are TGTGCCAGCAGTTTGGACAGGGGACCCTACGAGCAGTACTTC. This sequence encodes CASSLDRGPYEQYF.

This clone was observed a few times. The V call is TRBV7-2, the J call TRBJ2-5; 7 positions agree with TRBD1. V lost 4 bases to trimming and J lost 4 bases; unmatched junction nucleotides: 6. CDR3 length: 14 residues. Germline V gene lookup returns CDR1 SGHTA and CDR2 FQGNSA. The chain's CDR3 is CASSSTGRGETQYF. The CDR3 DNA reads as TGTGCCAGCAGCTCGACAGGGCGAGGAGAGACCCAGTACTTC.

This clone was seen a few times. The chain combines TRBV2 with TRBJ2-6; D perhaps matches TRBD2 (6 bases). The V end lost 3 bases, the J end lost 1 base, and 13 bases lay between the germline ends. Germline CDR1 SNHLY, CDR2 FYNNEI. The CDR3 consists of 17 residues. The CDR3 loop reads CASSEGLSLSGANVLTF. The DNA of the CDR3 is TGTGCCAGCAGTGAGGGACTGTCTTTATCTGGGGCCAACGTCCTGACTTTC.

The rearrangement uses TRBV2 and TRBJ1-6; D gene unclear. CDR3 length: 14 residues. V was clipped by 7 bases and J by 2 bases, with 9 bases between them. From germline, CDR1 is SNHLY and CDR2 FYNNEI. This CDR3 reads CASNRETYNSPLHF. The CDR3 coding sequence is TGTGCCAGCAACCGGGAAACCTATAATTCACCCCTCCACTTT.

This chain connects TRBV29-1 to TRBJ2-3; perhaps TRBD2 as D (6 bases). CDR3 length equals 16 residues. Germline-derived CDR1 and CDR2 are SQVTM and ANQGSEA. The V gene lost 7 bases and the J gene lost 0 bases, with 20 bases spanning the gap. The CDR3 loop reads CSGPRGVGGSTDTQYF. The CDR3 coding sequence is TGCAGCGGTCCTCGCGGGGTGGGCGGGAGCACAGATACGCAGTATTTT.

This chain joins TRBV21-1 and TRBJ2-3; TRBD1, the table's D call, was not compared with the DNA. TRBV21-1 is labeled a pseudogene. This CDR3 has 16 amino acids. CDR3 residues: CASSKDPRQGIDTQYF. In DNA form, the CDR3 reads TGTGCCAGCAGCAAAGACCCTAGGCAGGGAATAGATACGCAGTATTTT.

This clone was picked up a small number of times. Other DNA variants within this sample encode the same CDR3. The chain couples TRBV7-6 to TRBJ2-1; no clear D gene. V was pared by 5 bases and J by 2 bases, with 10 bases between. Germline CDR1 and CDR2: SGHVS and FNYEAQ. This CDR3 region has 14 residues. The CDR3 loop is CASSPSGTYNEQFF. The CDR3, as DNA: TGTGCCAGCAGCCCCTCAGGAACCTACAATGAGCAGTTCTTC.

The V and J genes are TRBV7-9 and TRBJ2-3, with 8 bases that match TRBD1. V lost 3 bases and J lost 6; bases outside the gene matches: 5. The germline V gene encodes CDR1 SEHNR and CDR2 FQNEAQ (reference sequence). The CDR3 loop spans 14 amino acids. CDR3 coding DNA: TGTGCCAGCAGCTTGGCCAACAGGGGGGATACGCAGTATTTT. Amino acid sequence: CASSLANRGDTQYF.

The chain joins TRBV5-6 to TRBJ2-1; TRBD2 matches 11 bases. V trimming: 4 bases; J trimming: 1 base; junction bases outside the gene matches: 10. CDR1 is SGHDT and CDR2 is YYEEEE in the germline V gene. The CDR3 length is 18 residues. The CDR3 loop is CASSTNLAGGLSYNEQFF. The CDR3 DNA reads TGTGCCAGCAGCACCAACTTAGCGGGAGGGCTTTCCTACAATGAGCAGTTCTTC.

The chain joins TRBV6-1 to TRBJ2-3, with TRBD1 matching 8 bases. Germline V gives CDR1 MNHNS, CDR2 SASEGT. The V segment lost 3 bases and the J segment 3 bases; nucleotides outside the gene matches: 5. There are 15 residues in the CDR3. DNA of the CDR3: TGTGCCAGCAGTGACGGACAGGGTTGGACAGATACGCAGTATTTT. This sequence encodes CASSDGQGWTDTQYF.

There are a few counts of this clone. This sequence joins TRBV7-9 and TRBJ1-2; no reliable D call. Trimming removed 1 base from V and 4 bases from J, with 10 bases in between. This CDR3 spans 14 amino acids. Germline CDR1 and CDR2: SEHNR and FQNEAQ (reference sequence). CDR3: CASSLEGVGYGYTF. The CDR3 nucleotides are TGTGCCAGCAGCTTAGAGGGCGTGGGCTATGGCTACACCTTC.

The chain links TRBV4-1 to TRBJ2-7, with TRBD1 matching 9 bases. V was pared by 2 bases and J by 3 bases, with 5 bases of the junction left unmatched. Germline loops: CDR1 MGHRA, CDR2 YSYEKL. The CDR3 has 15 residues. The chain's CDR3 is CASSQSGTGNYEQYF. The CDR3 nucleotides read TGCGCCAGCAGCCAATCCGGGACAGGGAACTACGAGCAGTACTTC.

There are a few counts of this clone. V and J are TRBV2 and TRBJ2-5; a possible D gene is TRBD2 (5 bases). The V and J ends lost 6 bases and 4 bases respectively, with 6 bases between them. CDR3 length equals 11 residues. CDR1 is SNHLY and CDR2 is FYNNEI in the germline V gene. This CDR3 reads CASREGETQYF. The DNA for the CDR3 is TGTGCCAGCAGAGAGGGAGAGACCCAGTACTTC.

The gene calls are TRBV28 and TRBJ1-5, with D unclear. Trimming removed 6 bases at V and 0 bases at J, with 15 bases between. Germline lookup yields CDR1 MDHEN and CDR2 SYDVKM. The CDR3 is 16 amino acids. CDR3 bases: TGTGCCAGCAGCCCCGTAGGATACCTTAGCAATCAGCCCCAGCATTTT. This codes for CASSPVGYLSNQPQHF. Filled out from reference TRBV28 and TRBJ1-5, the complete variable domain reads DVKVTQSSRYLVKRTGEKVFLECVQDMDHENMFWYRQDPGLGLRLIYFSYDVKMKEKGDIPEGYSVSREKKERFSLILESASTNQTSMYLCASSPVGYLSNQPQHFGDGTRLSIL.

This clone was seen a handful of times. V gene TRBV6-1 combines with J gene TRBJ1-6; the match to TRBD1 covers 9 bases. The CDR3 contains 15 residues. V lost 4 bases and J lost 9; bases outside the gene matches: 7. Germline loops: CDR1 MNHNS, CDR2 SASEGT. DNA of the CDR3: TGTGCCAGCAGTGCAGGACAGGGGAAGGTTTCACCCCTCCACTTT. Amino acids: CASSAGQGKVSPLHF.

The chain links TRBV28 to TRBJ2-1, with D unclear. The germline gives CDR1 MDHEN, CDR2 SYDVKM. V shed 6 bases and J shed 5 bases, with 14 bases lying between them. There are 14 residues in the CDR3. The CDR3 loop reads CASRSSRSNNEQFF. CDR3 coding DNA: TGTGCCAGCAGGTCTTCGAGGAGTAACAATGAGCAGTTCTTC.

This clone showed up just once. V is TRBV7-2 and J is TRBJ2-5; D uncertain. The V end lost 3 bases, the J end lost 2 bases, and 10 bases lay between the germline ends. The germline gives CDR1 SGHTA, CDR2 FQGNSA. CDR3 length: 14 residues. DNA for the CDR3: TGTGCCAGCAGCTTTGGACGGCCTCAAGAGACCCAGTACTTC. It codes for CASSFGRPQETQYF.

This clone was observed a few times. The V and J genes are TRBV10-3 and TRBJ2-1; 12 bases align to TRBD2. V lost 3 bases and J lost 2; bases outside the gene matches: 5. In germline, CDR1 is ENHRY, CDR2 SYGVKD. This CDR3 is 17 amino acids long. The CDR3 here is CAISEGLAGGTYNEQFF. For the CDR3, the DNA is TGTGCCATCAGTGAAGGTCTAGCGGGAGGGACCTACAATGAGCAGTTCTTC.

The genes are TRBV5-4 and TRBJ1-2, with a possible D match to TRBD1 (5 bases). CDR3 length: 16 amino acids. V gave up 0 bases and J gave up 5 bases, with 17 bases separating them. CDR1 and CDR2 (germline): SGHNT, YYREEE (reference sequence). The CDR3 sequence is CASSLEGFAGPYGYTF. The CDR3 DNA reads TGTGCCAGCAGCTTGGAGGGGTTCGCAGGGCCTTATGGCTACACCTTC.

This clone appeared many times. This chain joins TRBV23-1 and TRBJ2-1, with 13 bases fitting TRBD2. TRBV23-1 belongs to the ORF category, with a function that is uncertain. The ends lost 3 bases at V and 1 base at J; junction bases unmatched: 3. The CDR3 has 17 amino acids. CDR3 loop: CASSHRTSGSSYNEQFF. DNA for the CDR3: TGCGCCAGCAGTCATCGGACTAGCGGGAGTTCCTACAATGAGCAGTTCTTC.

CDR3: CASSVQGSHYNEQFF. CDR3 DNA: TGTGCCAGCAGCGTACAGGGCTCCCACTACAATGAGCAGTTCTTC. The V call is TRBV11-2, the J call TRBJ2-1, with D maybe TRBD1 (6 bases). V was trimmed by 5 bases and J by 3 bases, leaving 14 bases between them. The CDR3 covers 15 residues. Germline lookup yields CDR1 SGHAT and CDR2 FQNNGV.